A selection of T cell receptor beta chains follows, all from one sample in a study of blood T cell repertoires in COVID-19. Profiled with immunoSEQ multiplex PCR; TCRdb holds only in-frame clones, not every one. The sample contains 150,000 to 200,000 clones, roughly 77% of which appear only once. Input material: peripheral blood. Receptors were obtained from a woman of 80 years or more with COVID-19, enrolled during active disease. CDR3s include the opening cysteine and the closing phenylalanine or tryptophan. Each record gives: V gene, CDR3 protein.

TRBV7-6 CASSPDLGGVADTQYF
TRBV5-1 CASSRTGGFQETQYF
TRBV3-1/TRBV3-2 CASSPGYDGYGYTF
TRBV5-1 CASRREGQVVTDTQYF
TRBV10-3 CAISEVLTNTGELFF
TRBV24-1 CATSDPAGLAWGEQFF
TRBV5-1 CASSLGTSGSPSYEQYF
TRBV29-1 CSVEELRGETQYF
TRBV5-6 CASSFLTSGDTQYF
TRBV5-1 CASSLDRDRGNYGYTF
TRBV6-6 CASSYTYAYEQYF